The entry that follows covers one T cell receptor beta chain sequence. The antigen remains undetermined. This record belongs to a study of OX40 agonist ivuxolimab in advanced cancers. Study at large: The patients received ivuxolimab by intravenous route every 2 weeks at 0.01 to 10 mg/kg. Averaging roughly 60 years in age, with a range of roughly 20 to 90, the cohort was about 83% male.

The data were produced by immunoSEQ multiplex PCR, yet TCRdb's version contains in-frame clones alone and is incomplete. The table shows 62,000 or so clones, with 85% occurring only once. Findings and caveats of the study: Relatively little clonal expansion, among the lowest observed, appeared in partial responders at 0.1-3.0 mg/kg. Part of the nonresponder group also had normalized T-cell clonal expansion that was low.

CDR1 is SGHDT, CDR2 YYEEEE, per germline. V was pared by 4 bases and J by 7 bases, with 4 bases of the junction left unmatched. The CDR3 sequence is 14 residues long. The J gene is TRBJ2-1, the V gene TRBV5-6; 11 nucleotides match TRBD2. This sequence was found in an adult with an advanced solid tumor such as melanoma, head and neck, liver or kidney cancer. The source material was CD4+ or CD8+ T cells sorted from blood, sampled in a trial of the OX40 agonist ivuxolimab. CDR3 protein: CASSLAGGLNEQFF. The CDR3 DNA reads TGTGCCAGCAGCCTAGCGGGAGGCCTTAATGAGCAGTTCTTC.